The rows below give T cell receptor beta chains drawn from one sample of a study of OX40 agonist ivuxolimab in advanced cancers. Measured with immunoSEQ multiplex PCR; TCRdb has only the in-frame clones, and not every one. The sample consists of some 77,000 clones, 85% to 90% of them appearing once. The sample was CD4+ or CD8+ T cells sorted from blood, taken in a trial of the OX40 agonist ivuxolimab. All receptors come from an adult with an advanced solid tumor such as melanoma, head and neck, liver or kidney cancer. Both conserved end residues are part of each CDR3. Fields, in order: clone size, V gene, J gene, D gene, CDR3 protein, CDR3 DNA. D genes are given only for firm matches. Clone size appears in some rows only: once, few, many, or a class for an expanded clone.

once	TRBV6-5	TRBJ2-7	NA	CASTDGYEQYF	TGTGCCAGCACCGACGGGTACGAGCAGTACTTC
few	TRBV20-1	TRBJ2-3	NA	CSARNLDTQYF	TGCAGTGCTAGAAACCTCGATACGCAGTATTTT
NA	TRBV5-4	TRBJ1-3	NA	CASSLARGSGGNTIYF	TGTGCCAGCAGCTTGGCCCGGGGATCAGGAGGAAACACCATATATTTT
NA	TRBV7-9	TRBJ2-5	NA	CATPNSHAERETQYF	TGTGCCACCCCAAATAGCCACGCAGAGCGAGAGACCCAGTACTTC
NA	TRBV7-9	TRBJ1-2	NA	CASSLSGVEGYTF	TGTGCCAGCAGCTTATCGGGGGTAGAAGGCTACACCTTC
once	TRBV7-3	TRBJ2-3	NA	CASSFEPPATSTDTQYF	TGTGCCAGCAGCTTCGAGCCTCCCGCCACTAGCACAGATACGCAGTATTTT
NA	TRBV6-1	TRBJ1-1	TRBD1	CAGQGGRDTEAFF	TGTGCCGGCCAGGGGGGGCGAGACACTGAAGCTTTCTTT
NA	TRBV7-9	TRBJ1-1	NA	CASSLRPVSNTEAFF	TGTGCCAGCAGCTTAAGGCCAGTTTCGAACACTGAAGCTTTCTTT
NA	TRBV6-1	TRBJ2-5	NA	CASSGQLHETQYF	TGTGCCAGCAGTGGACAGTTACACGAGACCCAGTACTTC
NA	TRBV19	TRBJ1-2	NA	CASSGNGRSVGYTF	TGTGCCAGTAGTGGGAATGGAAGATCAGTAGGCTACACCTTC
NA	TRBV6-1	TRBJ2-3	TRBD2	CASLRASGSADTQYF	TGTGCCAGCCTCCGTGCTAGCGGGTCCGCAGATACGCAGTATTTT
once	TRBV5-4	TRBJ1-6	NA	CASSSTGFPSYNSPLHF	TGTGCCAGCAGCTCCACAGGGTTCCCCTCCTATAATTCACCCCTCCACTTT
NA	TRBV9	TRBJ2-1	TRBD2	CASSLTLTSGDFGEQFF	TGTGCCAGCAGCCTTACTCTGACTAGCGGGGATTTTGGTGAGCAGTTCTTC
once	TRBV7-9	TRBJ1-1	NA	CASSLTDTEAFF	TGTGCCAGCAGCTTGACTGACACTGAAGCTTTCTTT
NA	TRBV6-1	TRBJ1-6	NA	CASTQRSYNSPLHF	TGTGCCAGCACTCAACGGAGCTATAATTCACCCCTCCACTTT
NA	TRBV5-6	TRBJ2-1	NA	CASSLGFSHARDEQFF	TGTGCCAGCAGCTTGGGGTTTAGCCACGCCAGGGATGAGCAGTTCTTC
NA	TRBV9	TRBJ2-1	NA	CASSAEYPYNEQFF	TGTGCCAGCAGCGCCGAATATCCTTACAATGAGCAGTTCTTC
NA	TRBV5-1	TRBJ1-1	TRBD1	CASSSLTGATNTEAFF	TGCGCCAGCAGCTCTTTGACAGGGGCGACGAACACTGAAGCTTTCTTT
NA	TRBV11-2	TRBJ2-3	NA	CASSDDPLWGSDTQYF	TGTGCCAGCAGCGATGATCCACTTTGGGGGTCGGATACGCAGTATTTT
NA	TRBV11-3	TRBJ2-3	NA	CASSGSSTDTQYF	TGTGCCAGCAGCGGGTCCTCCACAGATACGCAGTATTTT
NA	TRBV6-5	TRBJ1-1	NA	CASSFEALNTEAFF	TGTGCCAGCAGCTTTGAGGCCCTGAACACTGAAGCTTTCTTT
NA	TRBV7-9	TRBJ2-1	NA	CASSLLEGSNNEQFF	TGTGCCAGCAGCTTGCTGGAGGGGAGCAACAATGAGCAGTTCTTC
NA	TRBV2	TRBJ2-7	NA	CASASRVLSYEQYF	TGTGCCAGCGCCAGCAGGGTATTATCCTACGAGCAGTACTTC
NA	TRBV5-6	TRBJ1-2	NA	CASSLRGANYGYTF	TGTGCCAGCAGCTTAAGAGGGGCCAACTATGGCTACACCTTC
once	TRBV9	TRBJ2-3	NA	CASTRAYTDTQYF	TGTGCCAGCACCCGGGCCTACACAGATACGCAGTATTTT
NA	TRBV7-3	TRBJ2-5	NA	CASSKTGTETQYF	TGTGCCAGCAGCAAAACAGGGACAGAGACCCAGTACTTC